These 10 T cell receptor beta chains came from one sample sequenced in a study of post-analysis software for immune sequencing data. Unique molecular identifiers tagged the TCR beta cDNA libraries. TCRdb itself ran the PCR reads through MiXCR, one entry per CDR3 protein. Seen here are about 260,000 distinct CDR3 sequences, 36% observed once, and the top ten hold approximately 4.6%. No antigen is known for these receptors. Study-level findings and limits: Patients had higher frequencies than controls of five TRBV segments, including TRBV5-6, TRBV5-1 and TRBV20-1.

Sequencing was performed on blood. The receptors shown here come from a girl aged 5-17 years with multiple sclerosis.

This clonotype was seen more than once but under ten times. The rearrangement uses TRBV14 and TRBJ1-1; 7 nucleotides line up with TRBD1. The ends lost 3 bases at V and 5 bases at J; junction bases unmatched: 6. There are 14 residues in the CDR3. Looked up from germline, CDR1 is SGHDN and CDR2 is FVKESK. CDR3 residues: CASSHRQGYTEAFF. The CDR3 DNA reads as TGTGCCAGCAGCCATCGACAGGGATATACTGAAGCTTTCTTT. Full variable domain (remainder filled in from reference TRBV14 and TRBJ1-1): EAGVTQFPSHSVIEKGQTVTLRCDPISGHDNLYWYRRVMGKEIKFLLHFVKESKQDESGMPNNRFLAERTGGTYSTLKVQPAELEDSGVYFCASSHRQGYTEAFFGQGTRLTVV.

This clonotype was observed a handful of times. This chain links TRBV27 with TRBJ2-7; possible D gene TRBD1, 5 bases. Trimming removed 7 bases from V and 3 bases from J, with 16 bases in between. Germline CDR1 reads MNHEY; CDR2 reads SMNVEV (reference sequence). The CDR3 sequence is 14 residues long. CDR3 in amino acids: CASKGRQGFYEQYF. In nucleotides, the CDR3 is TGTGCCAGCAAGGGTAGGCAGGGATTCTACGAGCAGTACTTC.

This clonotype occurred a few times. This may be a read error, as it is one base from a much larger clone. V is TRBV7-3 and J is TRBJ2-5; D is possibly TRBD1 (5 bases). Trimming shortened V by 1 base and J by 11 bases, and 23 bases separated the two germline ends. The germline V gene encodes CDR1 SGHTA and CDR2 FQGTGA. This CDR3 comprises 16 residues. CDR3 DNA sequence: TGTGCCAGCAGCTTAAATTCCCCAGGGTCCGGCAATGAGCAGTACTTC. Translation gives CASSLNSPGSGNEQYF. The variable domain in full, with the rest retrieved from reference TRBV7-3 and TRBJ2-5, is GAGVSQTPSNKVTEKGKYVELRCDPISGHTALYWYRQSLGQGPEFLIYFQGTGAADDSGLPNDRFFAVRPEGSVSTLKIQRTERGDSAVYLCASSLNSPGSGNEQYFGPGTRLLVL.

The rearrangement uses TRBV27 and TRBJ1-3, with TRBD1 as a possible D gene (5 bases). CDR1 and CDR2 from the germline V gene are MNHEY and SMNVEV (reference sequence). The CDR3 is made up of 15 amino acids. With 6 bases removed from V and 0 bases from J, the gap between germline ends came to 12 bases. The DNA of the CDR3 is TGTGCCAGCAGGCTCAGGGTCCCCTCTGGAAACACCATATATTTT. Translation gives CASRLRVPSGNTIYF.

This clonotype was counted many times. The chain has TRBV7-2 and TRBJ1-2; no reliable D call. The germline V gene encodes CDR1 SGHTA and CDR2 FQGNSA. V was trimmed by 3 bases and J by 5 bases, leaving 10 bases between them. The CDR3 extends over 13 amino acids. CDR3 in amino acids: CASSLAPGYGYTF. The CDR3 DNA reads as TGTGCCAGCAGCTTGGCCCCCGGATATGGCTACACCTTC.

This clonotype was counted ten times or more. The chain is built from TRBV5-1 and TRBJ2-5; a weak D match, TRBD1 (6 bases). The V gene's germline CDR1 is SGHRS and CDR2 YFSETQ. The CDR3 length is 15 residues. Trimming pared 2 bases from V and 2 bases from J, leaving 13 bases between. CDR3 bases: TGCGCCAGCAGCTTCCGGGACACGCAACAAGAGACCCAGTACTTC. It translates to CASSFRDTQQETQYF.

This clonotype was counted a few times. Being one base from a much bigger clone, this may be a read error. The chain recombines TRBV20-1 with TRBJ1-6; TRBD1 matches at 9 bases. Germline values: CDR1 DFQATT, CDR2 SNEGSKA (reference sequence). The CDR3 spans 15 residues. V lost 5 bases, J lost 9 bases, and 11 bases stayed unmatched. The CDR3 nucleotides are TGCAGTGCTTGGACCGGGACAGGGCTTGGTTCACCCCTCCACTTT. Amino acids: CSAWTGTGLGSPLHF.

The chain is built from TRBV7-2 and TRBJ2-7, with 9 bases aligning to TRBD1. This CDR3 contains 16 residues. J gave up 4 bases and V 7 bases, and 14 bases lay outside the gene matches. Per the germline V gene, CDR1 is SGHTA and CDR2 is FQGNSA. The CDR3, as DNA: TGTGCCAGCACCCTAGGCCCGACAGGGGGACCGTACGAGCAGTACTTC. Residues: CASTLGPTGGPYEQYF.

In this sample, this clonotype turned up many times. The rearrangement uses TRBV15 and TRBJ1-4, with D maybe TRBD1 (5 bases). Looked up from germline, CDR1 is LNHNV and CDR2 is YYDKDF (reference sequence). V dropped 6 bases and J dropped 2 bases, with 7 bases sitting between them. This CDR3 region has 13 residues. The CDR3 protein is CATSGGTNEKLFF. The CDR3, as DNA: TGTGCCACCAGTGGGGGGACTAATGAAAAACTGTTTTTT.

This clonotype was detected only a few times. The chain couples TRBV4-1 to TRBJ2-1; the D gene is possibly TRBD2 (6 bases). CDR3 size: 20 residues. Between the trimmed V and J ends, which lost 4 bases and 0 bases, there was a span of 25 bases. Germline V gene data show CDR1 as MGHRA and CDR2 as YSYEKL. The DNA for the CDR3 is TGCGCCAGCAGCCGCACGTGGCGGGACGAAGAATTCGTCTCCTACAATGAGCAGTTCTTC. The encoded protein is CASSRTWRDEEFVSYNEQFF.